Listed below are T cell receptor beta chains from one sample, sequenced in a study of blood T cells in healthy people across ages. TCRdb itself ran the 5' RACE reads through MiXCR, one entry per CDR3 protein. The sample lists fewer than 1,200,000 distinct CDR3 sequences; approximately 25% were seen once. These data were also filed under a second study, of T cells of mothers and their children.

The sample comprised blood. These receptors were taken from a girl under 10 years old in good health. Both conserved end residues are part of each CDR3.

>TRBV12-5|-
CASGTGTDQPQHF
>TRBV4-1|TRBJ1-4
CASSQEGRGEKLFF
>TRBV28|TRBJ2-6
CASSSPDPDTTVLTF
>TRBV20-1|TRBJ2-2
CSARDQGQHTGELFF
>TRBV9|TRBJ2-1
CASSEAEVSYNEQFF
>TRBV5-6|TRBJ1-6
CASSSGTGVDSPLHF
>TRBV4-3|TRBJ1-1
CASSQDQSMNTEAFF
>TRBV29-1|TRBJ2-1
CSVEVVRGEQFF
>TRBV7-9|TRBJ1-1
CASSLGVGGPNTEAFF
>TRBV11-2|TRBJ1-4
CASSLGLLSGSNEKLFF
>TRBV29-1|TRBJ2-1
CSVTGISYNEQFF
>TRBV24-1|TRBJ1-5
CATSPTGLRGQPQHF
>TRBV12-3/TRBV12-4|TRBJ1-2
CASRPPDLHNYGYTF
>TRBV20-1|TRBJ2-7
CSAMDRAWEQYF
>TRBV7-9|-
CASSLGGDLPRGAYEQYF
>TRBV24-1|TRBJ2-1
CATTSGSYNEQFF
>TRBV7-9|TRBJ2-7
CASSGAFPNFYEQYF
>TRBV6-6|TRBJ2-2
CASRATVNTGELFF
>TRBV7-2|TRBJ2-1
CASSLAGEVQFF
>TRBV29-1|-
CSVGQLEAYEQYF
>TRBV2|TRBJ2-7
CASTMTSVGQYF
>TRBV28|TRBJ2-1
CASSLLWFDEQFF
>TRBV20-1|TRBJ2-5
CSAREGTGSIETQYF
>TRBV18|TRBJ2-4
CASSLGQENIQHF
>TRBV29-1|TRBJ1-1
CSAGGNSWDTEAFF
>TRBV7-9|TRBJ2-2
CASSPRAGTGYTGELFF
>TRBV3-1|TRBJ2-4
CASRGGSKNIQYF
>TRBV27|TRBJ2-7
CASRRGGPGEQYF
>TRBV7-8|TRBJ2-5
CASSLQIQETQYF
>TRBV27|-
CASSLGFDEQFF
>TRBV28|TRBJ2-7
CASSLFDSAAKQYF
>TRBV4-1|TRBJ1-2
CASSQFSDSNYGYTF
>TRBV5-1|TRBJ2-2
CASSLSPTATDTGELFF
>TRBV6-6|TRBJ1-1
CASSYPTDRNTEAFF
>TRBV5-1|TRBJ2-3
CASSTTASGPGGTQYF
>TRBV9|TRBJ2-3
CASGDRTVADTQYF
>TRBV4-2|TRBJ1-1
CASSQGWDNTEAFF
>TRBV13|-
CASSTRQHNEQFF
>TRBV20-1|TRBJ2-1
CSARTGLSYNEQSF
>TRBV4-3|TRBJ2-5
CASSHSGGAETQYF
>TRBV4-3|TRBJ2-1
CASSQDSTRGGNEQFF
>TRBV28|-
CASRDSLLNEQYF
>TRBV5-6|TRBJ1-2
CASSSREPHYGYTF
>TRBV4-2|TRBJ1-4
CASSSPEGAEKLFF
>TRBV7-2|-
CASSFKPSSYEQYF
>TRBV15|TRBJ2-7
CATSAHRGTHEQYF
>TRBV6-1|-
CASSTTGQSWHEQYF
>TRBV6-1|TRBJ1-1
CASSEQGMNTEAFF
>TRBV6-4|TRBJ2-1
CASSGTSGGNEQFF
>TRBV12-3/TRBV12-4|TRBJ2-5
CASSPSSARSGETQYF
>TRBV7-6|TRBJ2-5
CASRAGTKETQYF
>TRBV27|TRBJ2-7
CASSPRGGSTYEQYF
>TRBV7-2|TRBJ2-4
CASSLRQGWNIQYF
>TRBV4-1|-
CASSQGQGYMETQYF
>TRBV5-8|TRBJ2-5
CASSSRPGQGNLETQYF
>TRBV20-1|TRBJ2-1
CSARDPKDRPSSYNEQFF
>TRBV10-2|TRBJ2-1
CASSLVGPPNEQFF
>TRBV6-6|TRBJ2-6
CASSYRDRVSGANVLTF
>TRBV7-2|TRBJ1-2
CASSPYRGRDTF
>TRBV20-1|TRBJ1-2
CSAHSAGYGYTF